The 21 T cell receptor beta chains reported below all come from one sample, sequenced in a study of T-cell memory formation after mild COVID-19. TCRdb fed the 5' RACE reads into MiXCR, producing one record per CDR3 protein. This table has some 340,000 distinct CDR3 sequences, 10% to 15% appearing once. The specimen was PBMCs or a T cell subset sorted from them (not recorded which). The receptors come from a man younger than 30 who had mild COVID-19 (a few samples of this study predate the infection). Cell type and time point are not known.

A few counts support this clonotype. The rearrangement joins TRBV4-1 to TRBJ2-7; 7 bases match TRBD1. This CDR3 spans 14 amino acids. V shed 3 bases, J shed 3 bases, and the junction held 5 bases outside the gene matches. The germline V gene encodes CDR1 MGHRA and CDR2 YSYEKL. The CDR3 DNA follows: TGCGCCAGCAGCCACCGACAGGGCCTCTACGAGCAGTACTTC. Amino acid sequence: CASSHRQGLYEQYF.

This clonotype was counted a few times. The genes are TRBV7-2 and TRBJ2-1; tentative D call: TRBD1 (6 bases). The CDR3 has 16 residues. CDR1 and CDR2 (germline): SGHTA, FQGNSA. V was trimmed by 10 bases and J by 5 bases, leaving 24 bases between them. CDR3 coding DNA: TGTGCCACCTCGGCACCCACAGGGATTCTACACAATGAGCAGTTCTTC. Its translation: CATSAPTGILHNEQFF.

The V gene is TRBV12-3 or TRBV12-4, the J gene TRBJ1-6; 7 bases are a match to TRBD1. Losses at the gene ends were 3 bases for V and 5 bases for J; bases not matched to a gene: 1. The CDR3 spans 14 residues. CDR3 residues: CASSFGTDNSPLHF. CDR3 nucleotides: TGTGCCAGCAGTTTCGGGACAGATAATTCACCCCTCCACTTT.

This chain uses TRBV20-1 with TRBJ1-1; 7 bases map to TRBD1. The CDR3 spans 16 residues. With V trimmed by 5 bases and J by 7 bases, 19 bases remained unmatched. Germline V gene sequence: CDR1 DFQATT, CDR2 SNEGSKA (reference sequence). This chain's CDR3 is CSAPITTGAPVSEAFF. CDR3 coding DNA: TGCAGTGCTCCTATAACTACAGGGGCCCCTGTTAGTGAAGCTTTCTTT.

In its sample, this clonotype was seen a few times. CDR3 sequence (DNA): TGTGCCAGCAGTTTACCACCATACAGGGGAAAGAACACTGAAGCTTTCTTT. Residues: CASSLPPYRGKNTEAFF. The V gene is TRBV12-3 or TRBV12-4, the J gene TRBJ1-1; 7 bases agree with TRBD1. J was trimmed by 1 base and V by 2 bases; bases with no gene match: 10. The CDR3 spans 17 residues.

V usage is TRBV13 and J usage is TRBJ2-6, with 7 bases aligning to TRBD1. This CDR3 is 15 amino acids long. V lost 5 bases to trimming and J lost 4 bases; unmatched junction nucleotides: 5. Per the germline V gene, CDR1 is PRHDT and CDR2 is FYEKMQ (reference sequence). The CDR3 is CASSTTGAGANVLTF. CDR3 sequence (DNA): TGTGCCAGCAGCACCACAGGGGCCGGGGCCAACGTCCTGACTTTC.

The V and J genes are TRBV7-2 and TRBJ2-5, with D maybe TRBD2 (5 bases). Trimming removed 5 bases from V and 2 bases from J, with 12 bases in between. The CDR3 has 14 residues. Germline CDR1 and CDR2: SGHTA and FQGNSA. CDR3 DNA sequence: TGTGCCAGCAGCCCGGGAAGCGGACAAGAGACCCAGTACTTC. Translated, it gives CASSPGSGQETQYF. Using reference TRBV7-2 and TRBJ2-5 for the parts outside the CDR3, the full variable domain is GAGVSQSPSNKVTEKGKDVELRCDPISGHTALYWYRQSLGQGLEFLIYFQGNSAPDKSGLPSDRFSAERTGGSVSTLTIQRTQQEDSAVYLCASSPGSGQETQYFGPGTRLLVL.

The gene calls are TRBV20-1 and TRBJ1-3; TRBD1 matches 10 bases. The V gene's germline CDR1 is DFQATT and CDR2 SNEGSKA (reference sequence). The CDR3 totals 15 residues. V lost 6 bases and J lost 6; bases outside the gene matches: 11. The CDR3 coding sequence is TGCAGTGCGGGCGATCCCGGACAGGGGGAAAACACCATATATTTT. Translating it yields CSAGDPGQGENTIYF.

This clonotype occurred many times. The chain uses TRBV7-2 and TRBJ1-4; D gene uncertain. The V gene lost 2 bases and the J gene lost 7 bases, with 11 bases spanning the gap. The CDR3 is 14 amino acids. Germline CDR1 is SGHTA and CDR2 is FQGNSA. CDR3: CASSLSNSGEKLFF. The CDR3 DNA reads TGTGCCAGCAGCTTATCGAATTCTGGTGAAAAACTGTTTTTT.

The rearrangement uses TRBV6-5 and TRBJ2-3; maybe TRBD2 (6 bases). The length of the CDR3 is 14 residues. V lost 3 bases, J lost 5 bases, and 12 bases lay in between. In germline, CDR1 is MNHEY, CDR2 SVGAGI. The CDR3 here is CASSYGQGGDTQYF. CDR3 bases: TGTGCCAGCAGTTATGGGCAGGGAGGAGATACGCAGTATTTT.

Only a few counts were recorded for this clonotype. V and J are TRBV5-1 and TRBJ1-6; 7 bases align to TRBD1. The CDR3 totals 15 residues. The trim removed 5 bases at V and 7 bases at J, leaving 9 bases unmatched. From germline, CDR1 is SGHRS and CDR2 YFSETQ. This CDR3 reads CASRIDRAGNSPLHF. The DNA of the CDR3 is TGCGCCAGCAGGATAGACAGGGCGGGGAATTCACCCCTCCACTTT.

This clonotype was detected ten times or more. The CDR3 spells CASSSGPRGSGTKNIQYF. For the CDR3, the DNA is TGTGCCAGCAGCTCCGGGCCTCGGGGGTCCGGTACCAAAAACATTCAGTACTTC. The V call is TRBV7-2, the J call TRBJ2-4, with a tentative D call TRBD2 (6 bases). V lost 4 bases and J 2 bases, leaving 21 bases between the germline ends. The length of the CDR3 is 18 residues. The germline V gene encodes CDR1 SGHTA and CDR2 FQGNSA.

The chain carries TRBV4-1 and TRBJ2-7; tentatively, D is TRBD1 or TRBD2 (5 bases each). Germline CDR1 reads MGHRA; CDR2 reads YSYEKL. V lost 1 base, J lost 3 bases, and 16 bases lay in between. CDR3 length: 16 residues. CDR3 DNA sequence: TGCGCCAGCAGCCAAGCACCCCCGGGGACGCGCTACGAGCAGTACTTC. It translates to CASSQAPPGTRYEQYF.

In this sample, this clonotype turned up many times. The chain employs TRBV7-2 and TRBJ2-1; 8 bases agree with TRBD1. V lost 1 base and J lost 7; bases outside the gene matches: 9. The germline CDR1 and CDR2 sequences are SGHTA and FQGNSA. The CDR3 contains 16 residues. The CDR3 sequence: CASSLDRRGLGNEQFF. CDR3 sequence (DNA): TGTGCCAGCAGCTTAGATCGCAGGGGGCTAGGGAATGAGCAGTTCTTC.

This clonotype was counted many times. The gene calls are TRBV6-5 and TRBJ1-1; D possibly corresponds to TRBD1 (5 bases). The V end was cut by 4 bases, the J end by 1 base, with 16 bases between. The germline gives CDR1 MNHEY, CDR2 SVGAGI. This CDR3 spans 16 amino acids. The CDR3 sequence is CASSSMPGQANTEAFF. The CDR3 nucleotides read TGTGCCAGCAGTTCCATGCCGGGGCAAGCGAACACTGAAGCTTTCTTT.

Many counts were recorded for this clonotype. V is TRBV6-6 and J is TRBJ2-3; D is uncertain. Trimming left V 0 bases short and J 7 bases short, with 8 bases between. Germline V CDR1 and CDR2: MNHNY, SVGAGI (reference sequence). This CDR3 is built from 13 residues. The CDR3 bases are TGTGCCAGCAGTTACTCGATTCTCTATACGCAGTATTTT. Its translation: CASSYSILYTQYF.

Written as DNA, the CDR3 is TGTGCCAGCAGCTCTCCCGGCAAGAACACTGAAGCTTTCTTT. Translated, it gives CASSSPGKNTEAFF. The rearrangement uses TRBV11-1 and TRBJ1-1; D not resolved. The CDR3 is 14 amino acids. The V and J ends lost 4 bases and 1 base respectively, with 10 bases between them. Looked up from germline, CDR1 is SGHAT and CDR2 is FQDESV (reference sequence).

A few counts support this clonotype. This chain joins TRBV27 and TRBJ2-3; D might be TRBD2 (5 bases). Germline V gene data show CDR1 as MNHEY and CDR2 as SMNVEV (reference sequence). Trimming shortened V by 4 bases and J by 0 bases, and 11 bases separated the two germline ends. There are 15 residues in the CDR3. The CDR3 reads CASSSRDSSTDTQYF. The CDR3 DNA reads TGTGCCAGCAGTTCGAGGGATTCTAGCACAGATACGCAGTATTTT.

This clonotype was seen a handful of times. The genes are TRBV5-1 and TRBJ2-5; D assignment may be TRBD1 or TRBD2 (6 bases each). Deletions cut 5 bases from V and 5 bases from J, with 22 bases between. The V gene's germline CDR1 is SGHRS and CDR2 YFSETQ. The length of the CDR3 is 16 residues. The CDR3 spells CASSPKGGVQLETQYF. The CDR3 bases are TGCGCCAGCAGTCCGAAGGGGGGCGTCCAGCTGGAGACCCAGTACTTC.

The V and J genes are TRBV11-2 and TRBJ2-2; 7 bases map to TRBD1. J lost 9 bases, V lost 5 bases, and 24 bases had no gene match. Germline-derived CDR1 and CDR2 are SGHAT and FQNNGV. The CDR3 runs to 19 residues. CDR3 residues: CASSPTSGGASLVRRELFF. CDR3 in DNA: TGTGCCAGCAGCCCGACCTCAGGGGGAGCCAGTCTGGTACGCCGGGAGCTGTTTTTT.

This clonotype was seen a few times. This chain joins TRBV12-3 or TRBV12-4 and TRBJ1-1, with D uncertain. The CDR3 spans 14 residues. V lost 3 bases to trimming and J lost 3 bases, with 11 bases between them. The CDR3 DNA reads as TGTGCCAGCAGTTTTAGGGCAGCAGACACTGAAGCTTTCTTT. Protein sequence: CASSFRAADTEAFF.